The rows below give T cell receptor beta chains drawn from one sample of a study of control samples from healthy donors and cancer patients. Assay: immunoSEQ multiplex PCR; the TCRdb copy retains only in-frame clones and omits some. The sample shows about 140,000 clones, less than 95% of them seen only once. The sequenced sample consisted of blood. The origin of the receptors is a man between 18 and 29 years old in good health. The conserved cysteine and the conserved F or W are not part of the CDR3 here.

J gene: TRBJ2-6; V gene: TRBV14; CDR3 protein: ASSQDYPGANVLT
J gene: TRBJ1-2; V gene: TRBV23-1; CDR3 protein: ASSQEEGDGYT
J gene: TRBJ1-1; V gene: TRBV2; CDR3 protein: ASSEAYGLLNTEAF
J gene: TRBJ2-1; V gene: TRBV27; CDR3 protein: ASSLDGGAYNEQF
J gene: TRBJ1-6; V gene: TRBV4-1; CDR3 protein: ASTNPTGKSPLH
J gene: TRBJ2-3; V gene: TRBV18; CDR3 protein: ASSPQGRLTDTQY
J gene: TRBJ1-4; V gene: TRBV12-5; CDR3 protein: ASGGGAVYEKLF
J gene: TRBJ2-5; V gene: TRBV10-3; CDR3 protein: AINPTSGAQETQY
J gene: TRBJ1-3; V gene: TRBV21-1; CDR3 protein: ASSFLGQGAAPGNTIY
J gene: TRBJ2-1; V gene: TRBV28; CDR3 protein: ASSSKAWSSYNEQF
J gene: TRBJ2-7; V gene: TRBV21-1; CDR3 protein: ASSTQNRGHEQY
J gene: TRBJ1-5; V gene: TRBV15; CDR3 protein: ATSRGYGTGDLYSNQPQH
J gene: TRBJ2-3; V gene: TRBV11-2; CDR3 protein: ASSFVVGRGTDTQY
J gene: TRBJ2-5; V gene: TRBV7-2; CDR3 protein: ASSYPSGGETQY
J gene: TRBJ2-5; V gene: TRBV5-1; CDR3 protein: ASSLGRGGETQY
J gene: TRBJ1-2; V gene: TRBV6-4; CDR3 protein: ASSDTMLGQGAYGYT
J gene: TRBJ1-2; V gene: TRBV12-3/TRBV12-4; CDR3 protein: ASSLGTLYGYT
J gene: TRBJ2-5; V gene: TRBV24-1; CDR3 protein: ATAGTEETQY
J gene: TRBJ2-1; V gene: TRBV9; CDR3 protein: ASSVSAPGLAFYNEQF
J gene: TRBJ1-2; V gene: TRBV4-3; CDR3 protein: ASSQGALDRNYGYT
J gene: TRBJ1-1; V gene: TRBV19; CDR3 protein: ASFFRATNMNTEAF
J gene: TRBJ2-7; V gene: TRBV27; CDR3 protein: ASSLEVGTTPYEQY
J gene: TRBJ1-3; V gene: TRBV2; CDR3 protein: ASSGGRPVTGNTIY
J gene: TRBJ2-1; V gene: TRBV25-1; CDR3 protein: ASSETTGAGPYNEQF
J gene: TRBJ1-3; V gene: TRBV5-4; CDR3 protein: ASSLNGGRSGNTIY
J gene: TRBJ2-3; V gene: TRBV2; CDR3 protein: ASSGTSGGERDTDTQY
J gene: TRBJ2-3; V gene: TRBV6-2/TRBV6-3; CDR3 protein: ASSYSTVAGLSTDTQY
J gene: TRBJ1-1; V gene: TRBV3-1/TRBV3-2; CDR3 protein: ASSQDLDTEAF
J gene: TRBJ2-2; V gene: TRBV5-1; CDR3 protein: ASNLQVTGELF
J gene: TRBJ1-5; V gene: TRBV6-6; CDR3 protein: ASSYAGINQPQH
J gene: TRBJ2-7; V gene: TRBV29-1; CDR3 protein: SVAAGASYEQY
J gene: TRBJ2-7; V gene: TRBV9; CDR3 protein: ASSVEEGHPYEQY
J gene: TRBJ2-1; V gene: TRBV9; CDR3 protein: ASSVVGTQDEQF
J gene: TRBJ2-7; V gene: TRBV4-3; CDR3 protein: ASSLSSTEQY
J gene: TRBJ1-5; V gene: TRBV6-6; CDR3 protein: ASSPLLGQGGSQPQH
J gene: TRBJ1-1; V gene: TRBV5-1; CDR3 protein: ASSSRQGAGLNTEAF